This entry concerns a single T cell receptor beta chain. Its antigen is undetermined. After more than 8 days in culture, the CD4+ T cells were isolated. All participants had two doses of either the BNT162b2 or mRNA-1273 vaccine. Nucleocapsid antibodies stayed negative before and after vaccination, showing no earlier SARS-CoV-2 infection. Cells had half their medium changed to IL-2 medium on days 3 and 7. This record belongs to a study of vaccination effects on CD4 cells after COVID-19. Study background: Researchers reported culturing a few million PBMC in each well, adding approximately 10 IU/ml IL-2 and about 9.5 ug/ml peptides.

Method: immunoSEQ multiplex PCR; TCRdb's copy keeps in-frame clones and lacks some. Among tens of thousands of clones listed, 74% were seen once. Study observations and caveats: There was marked clonal contraction among infection- and vaccine-induced clones late after vaccination.

The sample here was CD4+ T cells from PBMCs cultured without peptide, taken after COVID-19 vaccination. The TCR sequence derives from a human donor who received a COVID-19 vaccine.

CDR3 DNA: TGTGCCAGCAGCACCCACGGGGGTCTCTCGCGGTCCTACAATGAGCAGTTCTTC. Translating gives CASSTHGGLSRSYNEQFF. The V gene is TRBV7-3, the J gene TRBJ2-1; TRBD2 is a possible D gene (6 bases). The CDR3 extends over 18 amino acids. Trimming took off 5 bases at V and 1 base at J, with 21 bases between the two ends. Germline CDR1 reads SGHTA; CDR2 reads FQGTGA.